A selection of T cell receptor beta chains follows, all from one sample in a study of blood T cell repertoires in COVID-19. Here immunoSEQ multiplex PCR was the method, and the copy in TCRdb shows in-frame clones only, minus some. The repertoire holds 130,000 to 150,000 clones, roughly 80% seen once, with around 5% in the top ten. The sequenced sample was peripheral blood. The receptors derive from a human donor in a cohort sampled during active COVID-19. Each CDR3 is given with its conserved first and last residue. A D gene is named only where the DNA matches it firmly. Only part of the rows carry a size: once, few, many, or a class if the clone is expanded.

TRBJ2-3 | - | TRBV11-2 | TRBD2 | CASSLDPSGTSLRYF | TGTGCCAGCAGCTTAGATCCTTCGGGGACTAGCTTAAGGTATTTT
TRBJ2-7 | - | TRBV5-5 | - | CASSPASGEQYF | TGTGCCAGCAGCCCAGCATCAGGCGAGCAGTACTTC
TRBJ1-1 | - | TRBV2 | TRBD1 | CASVRDREGPEAFF | TGTGCCAGCGTACGGGACAGGGAGGGGCCTGAAGCTTTCTTT
TRBJ2-1 | - | TRBV12-3/TRBV12-4 | - | CATGQTPNNEQFF | TGTGCCACTGGACAGACTCCCAACAATGAGCAGTTCTTC
TRBJ2-1 | - | TRBV18 | - | CASSPLTGEYNEQFF | TGTGCCAGCTCACCACTGACGGGAGAATACAATGAGCAGTTCTTC
TRBJ2-7 | - | TRBV20-1 | TRBD2 | CSASIPLGLAGGEQYF | TGCAGTGCTAGTATCCCGCTGGGACTAGCGGGGGGGGAGCAGTACTTC
TRBJ2-2 | few | TRBV5-1 | TRBD2 | CASSLGPSGSTTPRELFF | TGCGCCAGCAGCTTGGGCCCTAGCGGGAGCACCACCCCCCGGGAGCTGTTTTTT
TRBJ2-3 | - | TRBV6-5 | - | CASRIDRTSTDTQYF | TGTGCCAGCAGGATAGACAGGACTAGCACAGATACGCAGTATTTT
TRBJ2-2 | - | TRBV5-4 | TRBD1 | CASSRGTGDQELFF | TGTGCCAGCAGCCGCGGGACAGGGGATCAGGAGCTGTTTTTT
TRBJ2-2 | - | TRBV27 | - | CATSPAGHTPRTRSTGELFF | TGTGCCACCTCACCTGCGGGCCACACTCCCCGGACTCGAAGCACCGGGGAGCTGTTTTTT
TRBJ2-5 | - | TRBV2 | TRBD1 | CASKKGQVDQETQYF | TGTGCCAGCAAGAAGGGACAGGTCGACCAAGAGACCCAGTACTTC
TRBJ2-1 | - | TRBV5-1 | - | CASSLDGGWDEQFF | TGCGCCAGCAGCTTGGATGGGGGGTGGGATGAGCAGTTCTTC
TRBJ2-2 | - | TRBV7-2 | - | CASSLESRFPSGELFF | TGTGCCAGCAGCTTAGAGAGCAGGTTTCCGTCCGGGGAGCTGTTTTTT
TRBJ2-2 | - | TRBV18 | TRBD2 | CASSTGTSGSTGELFF | TGTGCCAGCTCCACCGGGACTAGCGGGAGCACCGGGGAGCTGTTTTTT
TRBJ2-5 | - | TRBV5-1 | - | CASSLALGETQYF | TGCGCCAGCAGCTTAGCTTTGGGCGAGACCCAGTACTTC
TRBJ2-6 | - | TRBV14 | - | CASSRQTGANVLTF | TGTGCCAGCAGTCGACAGACTGGGGCCAACGTCCTGACTTTC
TRBJ2-5 | - | TRBV29-1 | - | CSVVEAGETQYF | TGCAGCGTTGTTGAGGCGGGCGAGACCCAGTACTTC
TRBJ1-4 | - | TRBV27 | - | CASSLGAYEAGKLFF | TGTGCCAGCAGTTTAGGGGCGTACGAGGCAGGAAAACTGTTTTTT
TRBJ1-2 | - | TRBV14 | TRBD1 | CASSPGQEAPGYGYTF | TGTGCCAGCAGCCCGGGACAGGAGGCTCCCGGCTATGGCTACACCTTC
TRBJ2-3 | - | TRBV27 | TRBD2 | CASSSLDAGGTQYF | TGTGCCAGCAGTTCACTGGACGCGGGGGGTACGCAGTATTTT